The clone carrying this TCR beta chain was counted a few times. In the PCR, 60 Vbeta and 13 Jbeta primers were used. Assay: immunoSEQ multiplex PCR; the TCRdb copy retains only in-frame clones and omits some. The repertoire includes 100,000 to 150,000 clones, about 10% of them detected once, and approximately 4.4% sits in the top ten. This sample stems from a study of cytomegalovirus exposure and HLA in healthy donors. CDR3 size: 16 residues. V lost 9 bases to trimming and J lost 5 bases; unmatched junction nucleotides: 14. CDR1 is LNHDA, CDR2 SQIVND, per germline (reference sequence). The receptor was derived from a woman under 30 in good health and CMV-seropositive. Sequenced material: PBMCs. The genes are TRBV19 and TRBJ2-2, with 8 bases lining up with TRBD2. CDR3 region: CASRERGGWGTGELFF. CDR3 DNA sequence: TGTGCCAGCCGCGAACGCGGGGGGTGGGGTACCGGGGAGCTGTTTTTT.